This T cell receptor (beta chain) was identified in a study of T cells in Graves' hyperthyroidism and ophthalmopathy (dated by TCRdb to 2018 to 2020). Looking at the study overall: Peripheral blood was collected at initial diagnosis, before any treatment. Thyroid tissue and blood T-cell repertoires from six Graves' hyperthyroidism patients were also compared in the study. After sampling, hyperthyroidism patients received methimazole starting at 30 mg daily, and ophthalmopathy patients received high-dose intravenous methylprednisolone. The roughly 90 discovery patients were divided at random into training and test sets in a 7:3 ratio. Prospective prediction of ophthalmopathy was tested in an independent validation cohort consisting of roughly 19 hyperthyroidism patients and some 16 patients who later progressed to ophthalmopathy. TCR Vbeta CDR3 sequencing of some 140 peripheral blood samples (approximately 44 ophthalmopathy, over 70 hyperthyroidism and roughly 17 progressor patients) is reported in the paper. To identify distinguishing TCR V-J signatures, a discovery cohort of roughly 100 patients was used, comprising 43 with Graves' ophthalmopathy and roughly 60 with stable Graves' hyperthyroidism.

TCR beta CDR3 regions were amplified from RNA transcripts. The TCR CDR3 was subjected to a first round of RT-PCR using the HTBI primer set and the Qiagen OneStep RT-PCR kit. Libraries were constructed in a second round of multiplex PCR, after which size selection and purification were performed. Libraries were sequenced paired-end with 100 bp reads on an Illumina HiSeq2000. Under the source paper's analysis protocol: SOAPnuke was used to process the raw data, throwing out any read that contained adapters or uncalled bases, had a mean Phred below 15, or lacked an exact constant-primer or identifier match. COPE v1.2.5 was used to merge high-quality paired reads, and clonotypes were defined as unique nucleotide sequences. MiTCR v1.1 was used to align the clonotypes against IMGT TRBV, TRBD and TRBJ reference segments. The analysis included only V-J combinations with a frequency above 0.0001, which together covered 99.2% of the repertoires. A TCS score was defined as the ratio of F50 (clonal expansion) to E x V (chaos), with BLOSUM62-based TCRdist applied between CDR3 peptides within each V-J. Welch's t-statistics and random forest reduced fewer than 600 V-J features to about 12, which were used in a naive Bayes classifier (R e1071). TCRdb itself trimmed the public reads at Q25 with fastp, ran MiXCR and retained productive beta chains. Every CDR3 protein is listed once, alongside the most common genes and DNA of its rows. It is TCRdb's table, rather than the study itself, that gives the V and J calls and clone size. In this sample the table shows around 520,000 distinct CDR3 sequences, roughly an eighth of which occur a single time. Less than 20% of the sample goes to the ten largest clones.

Overall results and qualifications from the work: In validation, the model predicted progression to ophthalmopathy a median of about 6 months before onset, with approximately 68% sensitivity and around 76% specificity. Most expanded thyroid clonotypes (frequency above 0.001) were also detected in blood, a finding suggesting that blood repertoires may reflect thyroid immune responses. Sample size was not statistically predetermined, and blinding of investigators to group allocation was not performed. Ophthalmopathy was separated from stable hyperthyroidism by a 13 V-J signature model, with approximately 86% sensitivity and roughly 81% specificity obtained in cross-validation and 80%/75% obtained in testing.

This clonotype was picked up many times. Its binding antigen is unknown. One base away there is no much larger clone; base qualities are not given. CDR1 and CDR2 were assigned from the germline V gene (reference sequence) as LGHDT and YNNKEL. Relative to germline, V is 2 bases shorter and J is 4 bases shorter, with 15 bases between their ends. Its CDR3 holds 15 amino acids, cysteine through phenylalanine. Just the 45-base CDR3 DNA is kept, in frame starting at base 1. A patient counted as having stable Graves' hyperthyroidism if no progression to ophthalmopathy occurred over 18 months of follow-up. Hyperthyroidism patients were newly diagnosed, with disease duration under 2 months, and aged 18 to 65 years. Patients with uncontrolled infections, other autoimmune diseases, pregnancy or lactation were excluded. Clinical symptoms, serum thyroxine and TRAb, thyroid ultrasound, and orbital computed tomography formed the basis for the diagnoses. PBMCs were isolated from about 10 ml of fresh peripheral blood by Ficoll-Paque density gradient centrifugation. Total RNA was extracted with Trizol reagent, and quality was checked on an Agilent 2100 Bioanalyzer.

The source material was blood. The sequence came from a woman younger than 30 with Graves' hyperthyroidism. The receptor chain draws on TRBV3-1 and TRBJ2-7; the D call is tentative, TRBD1 or TRBD2, as each matches 5 bases. The CDR3 amino acid sequence is: CASSQPTGPSYEQYF. In nucleotides, the sequence is TGTGCCAGCAGCCAACCTACGGGACCCTCATACGAGCAGTACTTC.